These 18 T cell receptor beta chains were sequenced from one sample in a study of cytomegalovirus exposure and HLA in healthy donors. The method was immunoSEQ multiplex PCR; TCRdb's version includes in-frame clones alone and lacks a portion of them. The top ten hold 1.6% of the sample, which has tens of thousands of clones, almost 97% seen once. Sequencing was done on a sample of PBMCs. The receptors shown here come from a man aged 18-30 years in good health and CMV-seropositive.

The chain recombines TRBV15 with TRBJ2-3; 7 bases align to TRBD2. The V gene end was trimmed by 6 bases and the J gene end by 4 bases; junction bases not matched to a gene: 13. Germline CDR1 LNHNV, CDR2 YYDKDF (reference sequence). The CDR3 length is 16 residues. Here the CDR3 DNA reads TGTGCCACCAGAGGGGTCTGGGGCGGGAGTTCAGATACGCAGTATTTT. This encodes CATRGVWGGSSDTQYF.

The rearrangement links TRBV28 to TRBJ1-5; 9 nucleotides line up with TRBD1. This CDR3 has 15 residues. The V and J ends lost 1 base and 7 bases, in that order; junction bases with no gene match: 5. Germline V gene data show CDR1 as MDHEN and CDR2 as SYDVKM. In nucleotides, the CDR3 is TGTGCCAGCAGTTTATTAGGGACAGGGTGGCAGCCCCAGCATTTT. Translation gives CASSLLGTGWQPQHF. The full variable domain, rest sourced from reference TRBV28 and TRBJ1-5, is DVKVTQSSRYLVKRTGEKVFLECVQDMDHENMFWYRQDPGLGLRLIYFSYDVKMKEKGDIPEGYSVSREKKERFSLILESASTNQTSMYLCASSLLGTGWQPQHFGDGTRLSIL.

This clone was detected only once. CDR3 nucleotides: TGTGCCAGCAGCTTCCGGGACAGGAACACTGAAGCTTTCTTT. Its translation is CASSFRDRNTEAFF. The chain joins TRBV5-6 to TRBJ1-1, with 7 bases aligning to TRBD1. Germline loops: CDR1 SGHDT, CDR2 YYEEEE. The junction had 2 bases not matched to a gene; V was cut back by 2 bases and J by 1 base. CDR3 size: 14 residues.

DNA of the CDR3: TGTGCCAGCAGTTGGGAACGACAGGGTCCGGAACTGTTTTTT. Protein: CASSWERQGPELFF. The J gene is TRBJ1-4, the V gene TRBV11-2; 7 bases align to TRBD1. CDR1 is SGHAT, CDR2 FQNNGV, per germline. Germline trimming cut 6 bases from V and 12 bases from J; bases unmatched to any gene: 13. This CDR3 region has 14 residues.

The rearrangement links TRBV7-3 to TRBJ2-3; 8 bases are a match to TRBD2. The CDR3 covers 15 residues. Germline trimming cut 5 bases from V and 3 bases from J; bases unmatched to any gene: 7. The germline V gene has CDR1 SGHTA and CDR2 FQGTGA. CDR3 bases: TGTGCCAGCAGCCCGGGACTAGGTGGGACAGATACGCAGTATTTT. Protein product: CASSPGLGGTDTQYF.

The CDR3 coding sequence is TGTGCCAGCAGCTTAGGCGGGGATCCCTCTGGGGCCAACGTCCTGACTTTC. Protein sequence: CASSLGGDPSGANVLTF. The chain couples TRBV7-3 to TRBJ2-6; TRBD2 might be the D (6 bases). The CDR3 spans 17 residues. V lost 2 bases and J 0 bases, leaving 11 bases between the germline ends. Germline CDR1 SGHTA, CDR2 FQGTGA.

The sample holds one count of this clone. The V gene is TRBV6-5, the J gene TRBJ2-5; D unclear. CDR3 size: 11 residues. V gave up 9 bases and J gave up 0 bases, with 5 bases separating them. The germline V gene has CDR1 MNHEY and CDR2 SVGAGI. The CDR3 nucleotides read TGTGCCAGTCGGTACCAAGAGACCCAGTACTTC. Amino acid sequence: CASRYQETQYF.

The chain recombines TRBV7-9 with TRBJ2-7; D possibly corresponds to TRBD1 (6 bases). The length of the CDR3 is 15 residues. In germline, CDR1 is SEHNR, CDR2 FQNEAQ (reference sequence). Trimming removed 4 bases at V and 3 bases at J, with 16 bases between. This chain's CDR3 is CASSSRDILGYEQYF. In DNA form, the CDR3 reads TGTGCCAGCAGCTCCCGGGACATTCTTGGCTACGAGCAGTACTTC.

CDR3 coding DNA: TGCGCCAGCAGTGAGATCTCTTTGGACACCGCAATGCAAGAGACCCAGTACTTC. The encoded protein is CASSEISLDTAMQETQYF. The chain couples TRBV10-2 to TRBJ2-5, with D possibly matching TRBD1 (5 bases). The CDR3 has 18 residues. V shed 2 bases and J shed 2 bases, with 21 bases lying between them. The V gene's germline CDR1 is WSHSY and CDR2 SAAADI.

J is TRBJ2-3 and V is TRBV5-4; 7 nucleotides align to TRBD1. Germline V gives CDR1 SGHNT, CDR2 YYREEE (reference sequence). The CDR3 totals 15 residues. V lost 4 bases to trimming and J lost 4 bases; unmatched junction nucleotides: 9. This CDR3 reads CASSSWTGTADTQYF. The CDR3 DNA follows: TGTGCCAGCAGCAGCTGGACAGGAACAGCAGATACGCAGTATTTT.

The chain is built from TRBV14 and TRBJ2-1, with a weak D call TRBD2 (5 bases). Germline V gives CDR1 SGHDN, CDR2 FVKESK. The CDR3 contains 15 residues. V was trimmed by 3 bases and J by 11 bases, leaving 20 bases between them. The CDR3 here is CASSHLGVGPAKQFF. For the CDR3, the DNA is TGTGCCAGCAGCCACCTCGGGGTGGGCCCGGCGAAGCAGTTCTTC.

The chain couples TRBV18 to TRBJ2-7; D perhaps matches TRBD1 (5 bases). The CDR3 is made up of 15 amino acids. V was pared by 1 base and J by 5 bases, with 15 bases between. Germline CDR1 reads KGHSH; CDR2 reads LQKENI. CDR3 in amino acids: CASSPRVTDPNEQYF. CDR3 in DNA: TGTGCCAGCTCACCACGTGTGACAGACCCTAACGAGCAGTACTTC.

The chain is built from TRBV4-1 and TRBJ1-3, with unresolved D. The V and J ends lost 0 bases and 4 bases respectively, with 16 bases between them. This CDR3 region has 17 residues. Germline loops: CDR1 MGHRA, CDR2 YSYEKL. CDR3 DNA: TGCGCCAGCAGCCAAGAAGGCGGCGTCCTACTCGGAAACACCATATATTTT. Protein sequence: CASSQEGGVLLGNTIYF.

This rearrangement joins TRBV19 to TRBJ2-5; D may be TRBD2 (5 bases). The germline CDR1 and CDR2 sequences are LNHDA and SQIVND (reference sequence). V was trimmed by 6 bases and J by 3 bases, leaving 14 bases between them. The length of the CDR3 is 14 residues. CDR3 residues: CASSRSGYKETQYF. In DNA, the CDR3 is TGTGCCAGTAGCAGAAGCGGTTATAAAGAGACCCAGTACTTC.

The chain employs TRBV18 and TRBJ1-2; no reliable D call. With 2 bases removed from V and 1 base from J, the gap between germline ends came to 14 bases. This CDR3 region has 16 residues. In germline, CDR1 is KGHSH, CDR2 LQKENI. The CDR3 loop reads CASSPVPRRVNYGYTF. Written as DNA, the CDR3 is TGTGCCAGCTCACCAGTCCCCCGGCGGGTTAACTATGGCTACACCTTC.

This sequence joins TRBV28 and TRBJ2-2; 7 bases match TRBD1. Germline V lookup: CDR1 MDHEN, CDR2 SYDVKM. CDR3 length equals 15 residues. J lost 0 bases, V lost 2 bases, and 0 bases had no gene match. CDR3 nucleotides: TGTGCCAGCAGTTTAACAGGGGCGAACACCGGGGAGCTGTTTTTT. Translating gives CASSLTGANTGELFF.

V gene TRBV5-1 combines with J gene TRBJ2-7; TRBD2 matches 7 bases. Germline assignment: CDR1 SGHRS and CDR2 YFSETQ. Losses at the gene ends were 0 bases for V and 2 bases for J; bases not matched to a gene: 5. The CDR3 has 15 amino acids. The CDR3 spells CASSLGTSTTYEQYF. The CDR3 nucleotides are TGCGCCAGCAGCTTGGGGACTAGTACAACCTACGAGCAGTACTTC.

The chain carries TRBV6-6 and TRBJ2-1, with 7 positions matching TRBD1. From germline, CDR1 is MNHNY and CDR2 SVGAGI (reference sequence). The J segment lost 0 bases and the V segment lost 7 bases, leaving 9 bases of the junction unmatched. The CDR3 length is 16 residues. The CDR3 DNA follows: TGTGCCAGCACTAAAAAACAGGGGCTCTCCTACAATGAGCAGTTCTTC. Protein: CASTKKQGLSYNEQFF.